This record covers a single T cell receptor beta chain. Its antigen is unidentified. Scientists isolated CD4+ T cells after a roughly 10-day culture period ended. Nobody among the vaccine recipients had prior SARS-CoV-2 infection (nucleocapsid antibodies were negative). The data stem from a study of vaccination effects on CD4 cells after COVID-19. Study-wide findings and caveats: In healthy vaccinees, only 1 of 255 vaccine-induced clones cross-reacted with common cold coronaviruses.

V shed 0 bases and J shed 3 bases, with 8 bases lying between them. The germline V gene has CDR1 LGHNA and CDR2 YSLEER. The CDR3 runs to 14 residues. TCRdb's copy holds only in-frame clones and misses some; the assay was immunoSEQ multiplex PCR. Of over 45,000 clones listed, about three quarters were seen once; the top ten hold roughly 3.2%. This receptor was identified in a human donor who received a COVID-19 vaccine. The V gene is TRBV4-3, the J gene TRBJ1-1; D gene ambiguous. The sample consisted of CD4+ T cells from PBMCs cultured without peptide, taken before COVID-19 vaccination. The CDR3 bases are TGCGCCAGCAGCCAAGAGTATACGTACACTGAAGCTTTCTTT. Protein product: CASSQEYTYTEAFF.